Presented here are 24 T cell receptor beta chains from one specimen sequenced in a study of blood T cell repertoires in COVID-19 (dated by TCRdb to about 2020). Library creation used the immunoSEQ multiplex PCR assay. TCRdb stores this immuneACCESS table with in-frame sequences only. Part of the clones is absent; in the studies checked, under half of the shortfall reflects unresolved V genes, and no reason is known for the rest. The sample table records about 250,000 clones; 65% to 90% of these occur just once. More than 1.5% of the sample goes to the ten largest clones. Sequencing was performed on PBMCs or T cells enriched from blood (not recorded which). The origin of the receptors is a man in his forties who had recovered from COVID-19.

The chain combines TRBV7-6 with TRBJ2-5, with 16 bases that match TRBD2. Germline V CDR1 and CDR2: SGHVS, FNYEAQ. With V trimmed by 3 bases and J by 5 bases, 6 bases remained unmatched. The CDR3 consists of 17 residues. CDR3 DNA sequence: TGTGCCAGCAGCTTTACGGGACTAGCGGGGGGGCCCGAGACCCAGTACTTC. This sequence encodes CASSFTGLAGGPETQYF.

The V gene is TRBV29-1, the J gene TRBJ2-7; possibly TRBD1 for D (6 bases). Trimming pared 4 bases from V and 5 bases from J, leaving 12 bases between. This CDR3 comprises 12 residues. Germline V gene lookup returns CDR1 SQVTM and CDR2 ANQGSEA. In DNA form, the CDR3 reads TGCAGCGTTGTGGGGGCGGCGGACGAGCAGTACTTC. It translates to CSVVGAADEQYF.

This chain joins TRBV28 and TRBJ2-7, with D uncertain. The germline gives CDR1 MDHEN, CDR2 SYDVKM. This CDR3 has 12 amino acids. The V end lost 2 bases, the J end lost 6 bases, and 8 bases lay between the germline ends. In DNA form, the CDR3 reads TGTGCCAGCAGTTTACGGGTCTTCGAGCAGTACTTC. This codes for CASSLRVFEQYF.

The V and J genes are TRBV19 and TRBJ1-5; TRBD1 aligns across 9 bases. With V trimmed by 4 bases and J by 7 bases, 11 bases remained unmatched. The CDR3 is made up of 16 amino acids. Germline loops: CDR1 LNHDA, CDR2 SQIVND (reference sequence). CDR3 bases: TGTGCCAGTAGTACTCTCCAAACAGGGGGCGAGCAGCCCCAGCATTTT. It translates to CASSTLQTGGEQPQHF.

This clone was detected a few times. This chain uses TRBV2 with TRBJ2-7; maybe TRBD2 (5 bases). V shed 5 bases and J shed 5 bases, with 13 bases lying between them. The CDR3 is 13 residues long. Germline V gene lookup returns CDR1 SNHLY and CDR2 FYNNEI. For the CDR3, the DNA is TGTGCCAGCAGTTTCACTAGGTCCCACGAGCAGTACTTC. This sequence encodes CASSFTRSHEQYF.

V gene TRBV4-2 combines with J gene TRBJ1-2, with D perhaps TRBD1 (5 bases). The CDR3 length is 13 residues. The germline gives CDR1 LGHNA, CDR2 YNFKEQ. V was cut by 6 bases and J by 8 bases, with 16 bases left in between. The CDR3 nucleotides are TGTGCCAGCAGGCGCGGGGGGACCGTAGGCTACACCTTC. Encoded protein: CASRRGGTVGYTF.

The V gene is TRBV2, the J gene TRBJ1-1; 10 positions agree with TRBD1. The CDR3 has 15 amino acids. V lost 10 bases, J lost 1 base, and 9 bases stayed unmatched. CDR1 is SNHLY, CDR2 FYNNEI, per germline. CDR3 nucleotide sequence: TGTGCCACCTCCAAGGACAGGGGGGAGAACACTGAAGCTTTCTTT. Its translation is CATSKDRGENTEAFF. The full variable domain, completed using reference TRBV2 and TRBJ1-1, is EPEVTQTPSHQVTQMGQEVILRCVPISNHLYFYWYRQILGQKVEFLVSFYNNEISEKSEIFDDQFSVERPDGSNFTLKIRSTKLEDSAMYFCATSKDRGENTEAFFGQGTRLTVV.

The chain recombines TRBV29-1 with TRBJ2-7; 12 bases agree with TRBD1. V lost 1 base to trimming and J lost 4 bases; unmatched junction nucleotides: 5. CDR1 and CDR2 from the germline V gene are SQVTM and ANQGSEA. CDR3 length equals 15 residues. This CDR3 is CSVEGGTGGLYEQYF. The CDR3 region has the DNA TGCAGCGTTGAAGGAGGGACAGGGGGCTTATACGAGCAGTACTTC.

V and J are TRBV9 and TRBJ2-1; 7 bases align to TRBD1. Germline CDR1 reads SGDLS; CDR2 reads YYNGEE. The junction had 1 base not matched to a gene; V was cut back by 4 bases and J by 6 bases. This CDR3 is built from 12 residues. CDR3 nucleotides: TGTGCCAGCAGCTACAGGGGCAATGAGCAGTTCTTC. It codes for CASSYRGNEQFF. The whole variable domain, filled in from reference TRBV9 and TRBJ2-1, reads DSGVTQTPKHLITATGQRVTLRCSPRSGDLSVYWYQQSLDQGLQFLIQYYNGEERAKGNILERFSAQQFPDLHSELNLSSLELGDSALYFCASSYRGNEQFFGPGTRLTVL.

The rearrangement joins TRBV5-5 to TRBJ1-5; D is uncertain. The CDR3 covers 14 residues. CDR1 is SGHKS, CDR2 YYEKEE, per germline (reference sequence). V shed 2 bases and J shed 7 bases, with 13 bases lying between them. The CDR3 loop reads CASSFPGLGQPQHF. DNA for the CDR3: TGTGCCAGCAGCTTTCCAGGACTGGGACAGCCCCAGCATTTT.

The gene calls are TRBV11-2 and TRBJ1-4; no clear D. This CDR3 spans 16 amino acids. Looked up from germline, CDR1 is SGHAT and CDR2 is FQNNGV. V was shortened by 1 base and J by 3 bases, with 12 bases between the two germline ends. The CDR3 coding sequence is TGTGCCAGCAGCTTAGGGACCCAGGAGGCTAATGAAAAACTGTTTTTT. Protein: CASSLGTQEANEKLFF. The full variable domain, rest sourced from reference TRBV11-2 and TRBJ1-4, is EAGVAQSPRYKIIEKRQSVAFWCNPISGHATLYWYQQILGQGPKLLIQFQNNGVVDDSQLPKDRFSAERLKGVDSTLKIQPAKLEDSAVYLCASSLGTQEANEKLFFGSGTQLSVL.

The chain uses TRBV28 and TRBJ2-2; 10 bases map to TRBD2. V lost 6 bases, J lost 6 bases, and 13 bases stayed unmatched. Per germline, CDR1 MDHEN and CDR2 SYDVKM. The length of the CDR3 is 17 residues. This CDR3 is CASRSAGGPSRAGELFF. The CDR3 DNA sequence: TGTGCCAGCAGGTCAGCGGGAGGGCCCTCGAGGGCCGGGGAGCTGTTTTTT.

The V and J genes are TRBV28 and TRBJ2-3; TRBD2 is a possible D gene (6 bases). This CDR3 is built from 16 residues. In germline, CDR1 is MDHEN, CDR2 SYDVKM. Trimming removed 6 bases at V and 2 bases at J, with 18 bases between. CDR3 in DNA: TGTGCCAGCAGCTTTGGCGTGGGAGGATCCACAGATACGCAGTATTTT. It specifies CASSFGVGGSTDTQYF.

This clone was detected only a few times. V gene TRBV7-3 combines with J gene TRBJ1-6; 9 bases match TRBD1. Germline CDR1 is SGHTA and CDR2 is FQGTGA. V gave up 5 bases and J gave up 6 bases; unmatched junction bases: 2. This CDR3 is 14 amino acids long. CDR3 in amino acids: CASSGQGPNSPLHF. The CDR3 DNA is TGTGCCAGCAGCGGACAGGGGCCTAATTCACCCCTCCACTTT. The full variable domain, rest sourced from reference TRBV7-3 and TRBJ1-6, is GAGVSQTPSNKVTEKGKYVELRCDPISGHTALYWYRQSLGQGPEFLIYFQGTGAADDSGLPNDRFFAVRPEGSVSTLKIQRTERGDSAVYLCASSGQGPNSPLHFGNGTRLTVT.

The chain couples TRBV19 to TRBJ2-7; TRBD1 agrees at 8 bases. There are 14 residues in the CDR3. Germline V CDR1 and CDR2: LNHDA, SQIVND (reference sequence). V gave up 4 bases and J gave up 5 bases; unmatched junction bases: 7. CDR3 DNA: TGTGCCAGTAGTACCTCGGACAGGGACCACGAGCAGTACTTC. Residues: CASSTSDRDHEQYF. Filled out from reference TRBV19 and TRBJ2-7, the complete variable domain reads DGGITQSPKYLFRKEGQNVTLSCEQNLNHDAMYWYRQDPGQGLRLIYYSQIVNDFQKGDIAEGYSVSREKKESFPLTVTSAQKNPTAFYLCASSTSDRDHEQYFGPGTRLTVT.

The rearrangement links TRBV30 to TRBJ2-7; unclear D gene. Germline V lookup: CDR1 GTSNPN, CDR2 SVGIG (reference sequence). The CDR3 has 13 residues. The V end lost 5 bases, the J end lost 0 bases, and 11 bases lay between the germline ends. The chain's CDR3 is CAWVTESSYEQYF. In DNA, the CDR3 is TGTGCCTGGGTGACTGAGAGCTCCTACGAGCAGTACTTC.

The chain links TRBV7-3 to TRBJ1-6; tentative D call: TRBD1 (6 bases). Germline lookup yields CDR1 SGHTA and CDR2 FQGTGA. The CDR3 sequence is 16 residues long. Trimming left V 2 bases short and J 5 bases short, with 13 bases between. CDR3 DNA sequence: TGTGCCAGCAGCTTATCTGGGGGCAGTAATAATTCACCCCTCCACTTT. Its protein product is CASSLSGGSNNSPLHF.

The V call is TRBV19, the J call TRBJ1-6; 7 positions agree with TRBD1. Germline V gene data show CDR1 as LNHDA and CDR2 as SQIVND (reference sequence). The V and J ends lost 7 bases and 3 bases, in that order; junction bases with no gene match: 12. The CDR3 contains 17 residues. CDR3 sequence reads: CASTGFRQGDYNSPLHF. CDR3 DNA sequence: TGTGCCAGTACAGGATTTCGGCAGGGGGACTATAATTCACCCCTCCACTTT.

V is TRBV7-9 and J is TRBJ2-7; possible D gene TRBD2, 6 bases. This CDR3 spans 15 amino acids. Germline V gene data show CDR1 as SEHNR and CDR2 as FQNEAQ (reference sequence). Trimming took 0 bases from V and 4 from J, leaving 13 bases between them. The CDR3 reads CASSLAGRIRYEQYF. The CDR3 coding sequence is TGTGCCAGCAGCTTAGCGGGGAGGATCAGGTACGAGCAGTACTTC.

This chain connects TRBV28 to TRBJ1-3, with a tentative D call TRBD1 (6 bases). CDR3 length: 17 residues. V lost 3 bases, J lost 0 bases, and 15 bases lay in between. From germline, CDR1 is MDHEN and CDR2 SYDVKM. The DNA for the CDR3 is TGTGCCAGCAGTTTGGTGGAGGGGGACTACTCTGGAAACACCATATATTTT. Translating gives CASSLVEGDYSGNTIYF.

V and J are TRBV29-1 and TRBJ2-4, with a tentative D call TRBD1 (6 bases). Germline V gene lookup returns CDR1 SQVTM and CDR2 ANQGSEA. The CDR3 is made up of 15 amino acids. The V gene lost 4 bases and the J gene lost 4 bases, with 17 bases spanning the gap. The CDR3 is CSVAGDRTEKNIQYF. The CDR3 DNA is TGCAGCGTTGCCGGTGATCGGACAGAAAAAAACATTCAGTACTTC.

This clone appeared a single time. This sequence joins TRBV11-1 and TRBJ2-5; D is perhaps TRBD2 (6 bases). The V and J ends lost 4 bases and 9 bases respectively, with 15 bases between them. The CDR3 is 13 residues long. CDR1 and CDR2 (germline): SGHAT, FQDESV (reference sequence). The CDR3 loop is CASSWEGTGAQYF. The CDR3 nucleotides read TGTGCCAGCAGCTGGGAAGGAACGGGGGCCCAGTACTTC.

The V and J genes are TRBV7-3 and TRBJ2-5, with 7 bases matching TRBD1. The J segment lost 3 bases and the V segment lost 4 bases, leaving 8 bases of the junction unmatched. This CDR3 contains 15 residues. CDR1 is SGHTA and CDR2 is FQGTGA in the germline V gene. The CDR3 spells CASSSHGTEEETQYF. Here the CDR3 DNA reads TGTGCCAGCAGCTCCCATGGGACAGAAGAAGAGACCCAGTACTTC.

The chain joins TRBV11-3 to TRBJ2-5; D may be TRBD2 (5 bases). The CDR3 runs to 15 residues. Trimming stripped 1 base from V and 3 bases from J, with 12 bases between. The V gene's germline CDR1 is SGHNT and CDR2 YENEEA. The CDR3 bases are TGTGCCAGCAGCTTAGGGCTAGCCAATGAAGAGACCCAGTACTTC. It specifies CASSLGLANEETQYF. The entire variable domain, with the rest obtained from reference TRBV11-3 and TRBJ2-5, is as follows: EAGVVQSPRYKIIEKKQPVAFWCNPISGHNTLYWYLQNLGQGPELLIRYENEEAVDDSQLPKDRFSAERLKGVDSTLKIQPAELGDSAVYLCASSLGLANEETQYFGPGTRLLVL.